This paragraph covers one T cell receptor (beta chain) sequence. Described treatment: therapeutic diphenylcyclopropenone sensitization with weekly scalp DPC. This entry comes from a study of human T cells and chemical hapten exposure. There are 15 residues in the CDR3. Trimming shortened V by 9 bases and J by 6 bases, and 20 bases separated the two germline ends. Unique molecular identifiers were affixed to discrete cDNA molecules within the library. TCRdb re-analysed the reads in MiXCR, keeping a single row per CDR3 protein. The profile shows 2,000 to 3,000 distinct CDR3 sequences, less than 50% of them singletons.

The sequenced sample was whole blood, obtained before DPC sensitization or 2, 6, or about 24 weeks after (not recorded which). The receptor was derived from an adult with alopecia areata. Some clones in this sample may be carry-over from other donors' samples. This table probably holds off-target reads from a library built for another chain. The V gene is TRBV12-3 or TRBV12-4, the J gene TRBJ2-2; maybe TRBD1 (7 bases). DNA for the CDR3: TGTGCCAGTTATGCGGGCAGGGGGGTCCCCGGGGAGCTGTTTTTT. Amino acid sequence: CASYAGRGVPGELFF.